Described below is a single T cell receptor beta chain sequence and its context. This clone has a handful of counts. No cognate antigen has been identified for it. No base qualities exist here, and no much larger clone lies one base off it. The source of the sample is a study of blood T cell repertoires in COVID-19 (dated by TCRdb to between 2020 and 2021). Study-level background: Samples from collaborators originated in the United States, Italy and Spain and spanned both the acute and convalescent phases of COVID-19. A freely available public database, intended as a resource for researchers studying the immune response to SARS-CoV-2, is where the repertoires were released. The samples were drawn from the first 160 participants of the ongoing ImmuneRACE study and from 950 to 1,500 subjects provided by 6 global collaborators. Where HLA class I and class II types were available, the types were taken from metadata supplied by the sample provider, not from assay-based typing. Sample metadata almost always included a de-identified subject ID, COVID-19 status, age in years and sex. Deeply sampled blood TCRbeta repertoires from subjects exposed to, actively infected with, or recovered from COVID-19 were included in the dataset. The material from the prospective study consisted of cDNA or gDNA derived from T cells, B-cell-depleted T cells, or PBMCs.

Collaborating institutions collected whole blood in K2EDTA tubes following their own protocols. For TCRbeta analysis, collaborator samples were shipped as frozen whole blood, as isolated PBMCs, or as DNA extracted from either sample type. What the research found in general, with its limitations: The quantity of clinical and demographic metadata differed by source and by participant and was supplied without curation.

The germline V gene (reference sequence) yields WNHNN for CDR1 and SYGVQD for CDR2. Including cysteine and phenylalanine, the CDR3 has 16 amino acids. Only the CDR3 portion is preserved as DNA: 48 bases, with reading frame beginning at the first base. At the junction V is shortened by 3 bases and J by 3 bases; bases outside the gene matches: 7. TCRbeta CDR3 regions were amplified from genomic DNA using the immunoSEQ Assay, a bias-controlled multiplex PCR. The original pipeline was this. Within the assay, amplification of reference gene primers was used to estimate how many nucleated cells each sample contained. To quantify the absolute abundance of each unique TCRbeta CDR3 rearrangement, sequence reads were collapsed and filtered. For each sample, productive Simpson clonality was calculated by taking the square root of Simpson's diversity index across productive rearrangements. TCRdb stores this immuneACCESS table with in-frame sequences only. Part of the clones is absent; in the studies checked, under half of the shortfall reflects unresolved V genes, and no reason is known for the rest. D and trimming come from the DNA, and the V and J calls and clone size come from that table. The sample records 140,000 to 150,000 clones, 65% to 85% of which are singletons. The ten largest make up roughly 2% of the sample.

The specimen sequenced was peripheral blood. This receptor was identified in a woman aged 60-75 years with acute or convalescent COVID-19. The chain joins TRBV10-1 to TRBJ2-3; the central 9 bases match TRBD2. This receptor has the CDR3 CASSDFLAGRTDTQYF. The sequence in DNA is TGCGCCAGCAGTGATTTCCTAGCGGGAAGGACAGATACGCAGTATTTT.